The T cell receptor beta chain under discussion was sequenced for a study of OX40 agonist ivuxolimab in advanced cancers. For the wider study: Ivuxolimab, which targeted the costimulatory receptor OX40 (CD134), was an agonistic, fully human IgG2 monoclonal antibody. Of the approximately 53 patients in dose escalation, 19 had hepatocellular carcinoma, some 15 had melanoma, 9 had renal cell carcinoma and 9 had head and neck cancer. Intravenous ivuxolimab was administered to patients every 2 weeks at six dose levels: 0.01, 0.1, 0.3, 1.5, 3 and 10 mg/kg. In the dose-escalation cohort, 82.7% of patients were male, and the mean age was around 60 years, with a range of about 23 to 80. Partial responses occurred in three dose-escalation patients: two with cutaneous melanoma and one with hepatocellular carcinoma. Peripheral TCRbeta sequencing was intended to test whether TCR sequence diversity was altered and clonal T-cell expansion was caused by ivuxolimab. The paper describes the monotherapy dose-escalation part (N = 52 patients) of the phase I trial of ivuxolimab. Prior anti-PD-1, anti-PD-L1 or anti-CTLA-4 therapy was permitted, and 35% to 40% of dose-escalation patients had received checkpoint inhibitors.

Points on this clone: It has no known antigen specificity. Nothing much larger sits one base from this clone, and base qualities are not available.

From cysteine to phenylalanine, the CDR3 is 12 amino acids long. Only the CDR3 DNA is retained, 36 bases long and in frame from the first base. Via the germline V gene (reference sequence), CDR1 is LNHDA and CDR2 SQIVND. The V and J ends are trimmed by 6 bases and 6 bases, leaving 8 bases between them. The trial excluded patients who had a history of autoimmune disease or who were on systemic immunosuppression. Peripheral blood for TCR sequencing was collected from all dose cohorts at baseline, on cycle 4 day 1, and on cycle 7 day 1. The samples were taken from a phase I, first-in-human, multicenter, open-label dose-escalation trial of ivuxolimab. Adults with locally advanced or metastatic head and neck squamous cell, hepatocellular, melanoma or renal cell carcinoma were enrolled in the trial. Before TCR sequencing, CD4+ T cells and CD8+ T cells were sorted from peripheral blood as separate populations.

What the research found in general, with its limitations: In the 0.1-3.0 mg/kg groups, partial responders were among the patients with the lowest normalized peripheral clonal expansion, particularly in CD8+ T cells. On average, CD8+ T cells showed more expanded clones than CD4+ T cells after ivuxolimab. At doses of 0.1 to 3.0 mg/kg, clonal expansion of both CD4+ and CD8+ T cells in blood was seen between baseline and week 6. Low levels of normalized T-cell clonal expansion were also seen in some patients who did not respond. Which antigens the clonally expanded peripheral T cells were specific for was not determined.

To sequence the TCRbeta CDR3 region, genomic DNA was isolated from the sorted cells. The immunoSEQ Assay was used for sequencing of TCRbeta CDR3 regions. TCRdb obtained this table from immuneACCESS and retained in-frame rearrangements with V and J assigned. These tables miss some clones; where compared with another copy, unresolved V genes account for less than half of the shortfall, and the remainder is unexplained. For this sample there are about 69,000 clones; approximately 91% appear just once. The ten largest clones take up 0.25% to 0.3% of the sample. Rearrangement joined TRBV19 to TRBJ2-2; the D gene is possibly TRBD2, with 6 bases matching. The sequence derives from an adult with an advanced solid tumor such as melanoma, head and neck, liver or kidney cancer. The sample was CD4+ or CD8+ T cells sorted from blood, taken in a trial of the OX40 agonist ivuxolimab. The nucleotide sequence reads as follows: TGTGCCAGTAGGAGGGAGGCCGGGGAGCTGTTTTTT. Its product reads: CASRREAGELFF.